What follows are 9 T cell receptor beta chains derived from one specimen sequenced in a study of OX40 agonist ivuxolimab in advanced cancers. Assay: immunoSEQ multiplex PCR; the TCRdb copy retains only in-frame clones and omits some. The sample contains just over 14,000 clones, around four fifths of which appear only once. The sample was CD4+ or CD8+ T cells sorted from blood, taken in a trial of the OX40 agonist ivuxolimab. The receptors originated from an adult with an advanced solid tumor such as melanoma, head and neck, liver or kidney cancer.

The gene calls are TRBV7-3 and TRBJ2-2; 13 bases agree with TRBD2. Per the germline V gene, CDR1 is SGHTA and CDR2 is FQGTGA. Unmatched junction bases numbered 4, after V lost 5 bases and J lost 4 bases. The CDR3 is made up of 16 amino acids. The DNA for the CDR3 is TGTGCCAGCAGCCCTGGACTAGCGGGAGTCACCGGGGAGCTGTTTTTT. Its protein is CASSPGLAGVTGELFF.

The CDR3 coding sequence is TGTGCCAGCAGCCCGCCTCGGGCAGATACGCAGTATTTT. Amino acids: CASSPPRADTQYF. This sequence joins TRBV9 and TRBJ2-3; D uncertain. The V end lost 4 bases, the J end lost 4 bases, and 10 bases lay between the germline ends. Per the germline V gene, CDR1 is SGDLS and CDR2 is YYNGEE. The CDR3 length is 13 residues.

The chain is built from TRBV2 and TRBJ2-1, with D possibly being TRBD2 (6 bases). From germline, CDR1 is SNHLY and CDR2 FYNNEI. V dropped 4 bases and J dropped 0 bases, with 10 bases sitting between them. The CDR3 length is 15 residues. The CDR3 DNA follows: TGTGCCAGCAGTGCCCGGGACTCCTCCTACAATGAGCAGTTCTTC. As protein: CASSARDSSYNEQFF. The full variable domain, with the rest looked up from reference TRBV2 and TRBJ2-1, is EPEVTQTPSHQVTQMGQEVILRCVPISNHLYFYWYRQILGQKVEFLVSFYNNEISEKSEIFDDQFSVERPDGSNFTLKIRSTKLEDSAMYFCASSARDSSYNEQFFGPGTRLTVL.

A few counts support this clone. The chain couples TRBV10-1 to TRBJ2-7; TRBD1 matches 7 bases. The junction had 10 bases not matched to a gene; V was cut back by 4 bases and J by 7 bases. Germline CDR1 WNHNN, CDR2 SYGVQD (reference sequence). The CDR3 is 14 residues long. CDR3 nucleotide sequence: TGCGCCAGCAGTGGGGGACAGACCGGTCATGAGCAGTACTTC. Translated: CASSGGQTGHEQYF.

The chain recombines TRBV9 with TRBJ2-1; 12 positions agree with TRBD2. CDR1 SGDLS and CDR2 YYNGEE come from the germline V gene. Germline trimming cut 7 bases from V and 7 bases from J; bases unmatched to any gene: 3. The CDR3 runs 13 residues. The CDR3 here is CASGTSGLNEQFF. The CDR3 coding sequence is TGTGCCAGCGGGACTAGCGGGCTAAATGAGCAGTTCTTC.

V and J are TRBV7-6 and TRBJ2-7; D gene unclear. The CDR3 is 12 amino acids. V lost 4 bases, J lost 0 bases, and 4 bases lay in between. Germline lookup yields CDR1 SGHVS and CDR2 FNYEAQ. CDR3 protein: CASSSSSYEQYF. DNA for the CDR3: TGTGCCAGCAGCTCCAGCTCCTACGAGCAGTACTTC.

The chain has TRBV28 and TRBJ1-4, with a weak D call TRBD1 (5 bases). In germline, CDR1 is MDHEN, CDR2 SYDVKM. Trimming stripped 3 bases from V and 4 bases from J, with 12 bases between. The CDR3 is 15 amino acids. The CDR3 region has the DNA TGTGCCAGCAGTTTGGTCAGGGAATATAATGAAAAACTGTTTTTT. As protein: CASSLVREYNEKLFF.

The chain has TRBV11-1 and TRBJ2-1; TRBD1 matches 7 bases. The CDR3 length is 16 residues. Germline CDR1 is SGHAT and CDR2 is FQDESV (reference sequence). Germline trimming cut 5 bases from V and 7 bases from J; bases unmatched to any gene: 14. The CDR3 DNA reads TGTGCCAGCAGCCCGGACAGGTCAATCAAAAGGAATGAGCAGTTCTTC. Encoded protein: CASSPDRSIKRNEQFF. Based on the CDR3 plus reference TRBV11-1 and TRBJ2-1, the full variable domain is EAEVAQSPRYKITEKSQAVAFWCDPISGHATLYWYRQILGQGPELLVQFQDESVVDDSQLPKDRFSAERLKGVDSTLKIQPAELGDSAMYLCASSPDRSIKRNEQFFGPGTRLTVL.

CDR3 sequence: CASSFKETQYF. In DNA form, the CDR3 reads TGTGCCAGCAGTTTCAAAGAGACCCAGTACTTC. The chain links TRBV27 to TRBJ2-5; no definite D call. The germline V and J ends were trimmed by 3 bases and 3 bases, with 2 bases remaining between them. CDR3 length: 11 residues. Germline V gives CDR1 MNHEY, CDR2 SMNVEV (reference sequence).